This T cell receptor beta chain derives from a study of cytomegalovirus exposure and HLA in healthy donors (dated by TCRdb to 2016 to 2017). With respect to the entire study: In an earlier analysis of approximately 500 of the donors, around 290 Gb of sequence data and about 110 million unique TCR beta sequences from some 170 million T cells were reported. In a later genetic analysis, genome-wide SNP genotypes for 398 of the 666 donors were used, and that subset was treated as a discovery cohort. An early release covering about 600 HLA-typed donors comprised about 310 gigabases of sequencing data and tens of millions of unique TCR sequences. The number of donors typed differed by locus, with roughly 629-640 for A, B, C, DRB1 and DQB1, roughly 520 for DQA1, approximately 570 for DPA1, and some 450 for DPB1. Every discovery cohort repertoire had been produced on one sequencing platform. About five DR-DQ haplotypes were handled as single units for association and clustering, since linkage in the cohort was strong. The genetic ancestry cluster associated with self-reported Caucasian donors included 70% to 85% of the 398 genotyped donors. The later analysis used no new phenotypic data to find candidate immune exposures, relying instead on TCR beta sequences and their occurrence across donors. An earlier analysis of roughly 580 of the donors used high-throughput TCR beta sequencing to judge whether each TCR beta V gene segment behaved as functional or pseudogenic. The study combined high-throughput TCR immunosequencing, statistical association of individual TCRs with disease status, and machine learning to predict cytomegalovirus infection status. The study aimed to test whether cataloging public T cell receptors could reveal signatures of past pathogen exposure. Alongside the repertoire data, information on donor age, sex, ethnicity and CMV serostatus was compiled. In addition to the first cohort of about 650 subjects, a separate validation cohort of approximately 130 different subjects was used. Among 350 to 400 genotyped donors of the cohort, an average of around 240,000 unique TCR beta nucleotide sequences were sequenced per donor, around 20% of them non-productive. A later analysis re-examined previously published TCR beta repertoires from about 700 donors and added high-resolution HLA genotyping to investigate patterns of TCR occurrence. Class I and class II HLA loci were covered by the typing at four-digit resolution. Using immunosequencing, the study profiled T cell repertoires from 666 subjects and related those repertoires to cytomegalovirus serostatus. Broader findings and caveats from the paper: A later analysis found that most CMV-associated TCR beta chains appeared HLA-restricted, with HLA associations seemingly driven largely by CMV exposure. In an earlier analysis of about 550 of the donors, most TCR beta V segments were observed in productive rearrangements about 87% or about 30% of the time, broadly matching IMGT annotations. A further reported finding was that TCR beta sequences accurately predicted the HLA-A and HLA-B alleles for most subjects in the first cohort. In a later analysis, HLA-associated TCR beta chains showed more clonal expansion and lower generation probabilities than non-associated chains that were equally common. Because counts were too low, roughly 16 rarely observed V segments, including chromosome 9 orphons, were left out of the earlier analysis of 500 to 750 of the donors. HLA typing was unavailable for some donors at each locus, so association tests used only the typed subset. In a later genetic analysis, a missense DCLRE1C variant was associated with V-gene and J-gene trimming of TCR beta chains, and the association was replicated in an independent cohort. A later analysis found that TCR association rates varied across HLA loci, with DRB1 alleles showing the most associated TCRs and HLA-C alleles the fewest. The presence/absence analyses assumed that sequencing depth was roughly uniform across donors, and that assumption may not be true. A later analysis reported that several top co-occurrence clusters appeared linked to parvovirus B19, influenza, CMV and Epstein-Barr virus. In a later analysis, some 18,000 TCR beta sequences were associated with specific HLA alleles at a false discovery rate of 0.05. In both the original and validation cohorts, the classifier was reported to diagnose cytomegalovirus status with high specificity and sensitivity. Assigning TCR associations to individual alleles was difficult when HLA alleles, especially DR and DQ, strongly co-occurred. In the study, roughly 160 TCR beta chains were listed as associated with cytomegalovirus. Compared with the approximately 700-donor mean, donors in an Asian-associated ancestry cluster had fewer N-insertions in productive TCRs, according to a later genetic analysis. CMV serostatus was the only immune exposure information available for the cohort. Linkage disequilibrium might explain the correlated functional status among segregating V segments, but an unknown experimental factor could not be ruled out. Only TCR beta chains were sequenced in this cohort, and the absence of alpha or paired-chain data limited detectable features. A few of the identified cytomegalovirus-associated TCR beta chains were confirmed in vitro to be specific for cytomegalovirus antigens. According to the authors, the approach could potentially be generalized to other disease states and immunological phenotypes. A cluster of highly shared sequence variants was judged likely to be a technical artifact of the sequencing pipeline. Most TCR sequences were observed very rarely across donors, whereas some public TCRs were present in many individuals. The 87-base-pair reads could not distinguish some IMGT-functional V segments, including TRBV6-2 and TRBV6-3, so those segments were excluded.

Library creation used the immunoSEQ multiplex PCR assay. For the multiplex PCR, a mixture combining 60 forward primers for TCR Vbeta segments and 13 reverse primers for TCR Jbeta segments was used. Amplification of the CDR3 region of rearranged TCR beta genes was performed with a multiplex PCR assay on genomic DNA. The Illumina HiSeq System was used to sequence the amplified TCR beta libraries as 87-base-pair reads. Per the original workflow: A later analysis tallied around 82 million unique TCR beta chains across the 610 or so repertoires, and approximately 12 million of those chains were shared by two or more donors. To remove PCR and sequencing errors, raw reads were error-corrected and collapsed into unique sequences using a nearest-neighbor algorithm that merged closely related sequences. To assign V, D and J gene segments, CDR3 sequences were aligned to IMGT reference sequences. Each retained sequence needed at least a six-nucleotide match to both a V gene segment and a J gene segment. Rearrangements were called productive when the CDR3 lacked stop codons and stayed in frame with V and J; all others were non-productive. CDR3 was defined according to IMGT convention as the region running from the second conserved V-encoded cysteine to the conserved J-encoded phenylalanine. The earlier analysis of about 640 of the donors excluded any sequence lacking an unambiguous match to a single V gene segment. An earlier analysis of a few hundred of the donors classified V segments as functional when productive rearrangements were above 56.7% and as segregating when the standard deviation between donors was above 5%. A statistical classification framework was built to diagnose cytomegalovirus status from the catalog of TCR beta chain sequences. V and J gene assignment, in a later analysis, came from comparing TCR nucleotide sequences with IMGT/GENE-DB human TR gene sequences. A later analysis assigned CDR3 sequences and most-parsimonious VDJ recombination scenarios with the TCRdist pipeline. In a later analysis, every TCR beta chain was defined by the combination of its CDR3 amino acid sequence and its V-gene family, and reads without a unique V-gene family were dropped. In a later analysis, 550 to 650 highly shared, low-generation-probability nucleotide sequences were removed to address suspected cross-contamination and a sequencing artifact. In a later analysis, a clonal expansion index for each public chain was calculated from normalized within-repertoire ranks of inferred template counts. In a later analysis, generation probabilities were computed with a VDJ recombination model fitted to out-of-frame rearrangements, and the resulting probabilities were checked against IGoR. A later analysis scored TCR-TCR, TCR-HLA and TCR-CMV co-occurrence with hypergeometric tests, applying a repertoire-size bias correction to TCR pairs. To estimate false discovery rates, a later analysis permuted the HLA or CMV assignments 20 times. A later analysis grouped co-occurring TCRs with DBSCAN, adding TCRdist sequence similarity when clustering within HLA-allele-positive subsets. Co-occurrence clustering excluded repertoires with fewer than 30,000 or more than 120,000 public chains, plus five with anomalous nucleotide sharing. The table was pulled from immuneACCESS by TCRdb, which kept in-frame rearrangements only. Such tables lose some clones; where checked, under half of the loss comes from unresolved V genes, and the rest has no known cause. The D gene and trimming were derived from the DNA, and the V and J assignments and clone size from that table. This sample holds roughly 140,000 clones; around 78% were observed only once. Of the sample, 3% falls within the top ten clones.

The cohort comprised approximately 700 healthy bone marrow donors. At the time of sampling, every cohort member was nominally healthy, though immune exposures that went unrecorded were likely present. The donor was CMV seropositive and belonged to the group of about 290 seropositive cohort members. Each donor provided a peripheral blood sample, and peripheral blood mononuclear cells were used for TCR beta sequencing. The Qiagen DNeasy Blood Extraction Kit was used to extract genomic DNA from the blood cell samples. A note on this clone: Its antigen is currently not known. No clone much larger than this one lies a single base away; base qualities are absent.

From a lookup of the germline V gene, CDR1 and CDR2 are SGHTA and FQGTGA. Germline trimming amounts to 5 bases on V and 6 bases on J, with 15 as the count of junction bases outside the gene matches. The cysteine opens and the phenylalanine closes a CDR3 of 17 amino acids. The DNA shown is the 51-base CDR3, in frame from base 1. The sample was PBMCs. The source is a man aged 35-49 years in good health and CMV-seropositive. The chain couples TRBV7-3 to TRBJ2-3, and 9 junctional nucleotides match TRBD2. Here is the DNA: TGTGCCAGCAGCCCTGGCTACGTGACTAGCGGAGGCGATACGCAGTATTTT. Its protein is CASSPGYVTSGGDTQYF.